The 26 T cell receptor beta chains given below trace back to one sample, sequenced in a study of blood T cell repertoires in COVID-19 (dated by TCRdb to 2018 to 2020). Receptor amplification or capture employed the immunoSEQ multiplex PCR assay. The table comes from immuneACCESS by way of TCRdb, which keeps in-frame sequences with V and J called. Part of the clones is missing from these tables; in studies checked, under half for an unresolved V gene and the rest for unknown reasons. The table for this sample lists about 170,000 clones; 80% to 85% of them were counted only once. The ten largest account for 2.6% of the sample. Sequencing used peripheral blood. Source of these receptors: a human donor with acute or convalescent COVID-19. The donor label of this sample is uncertain.

This clone was seen more than once but under ten times. The chain carries TRBV19 and TRBJ1-2; D not certain. V shed 1 base and J shed 4 bases, with 4 bases lying between them. Germline CDR1 and CDR2: LNHDA and SQIVND (reference sequence). This CDR3 has 12 residues. The DNA for the CDR3 is TGTGCCAGTAGTATAGCGGGCTATGGCTACACCTTC. Its translation: CASSIAGYGYTF.

The chain carries TRBV5-4 and TRBJ1-3; D gene ambiguous. Germline V gives CDR1 SGHNT, CDR2 YYREEE (reference sequence). The V end was cut by 4 bases, the J end by 4 bases, with 15 bases between. The CDR3 covers 15 residues. CDR3 in DNA: TGTGCCAGCAGCCGGGAGGCCAAGGCCGGAAACACCATATATTTT. It translates to CASSREAKAGNTIYF.

The V and J genes are TRBV20-1 and TRBJ2-5; D is possibly TRBD2 (5 bases). V lost 3 bases and J 5 bases, leaving 16 bases between the germline ends. The CDR3 is made up of 14 amino acids. CDR1 is DFQATT and CDR2 is SNEGSKA in the germline V gene (reference sequence). CDR3 in DNA: TGCAGTGCTAGTGGGCCAGGTAGCGCGGAGACCCAGTACTTC. Translated: CSASGPGSAETQYF.

V gene TRBV19 combines with J gene TRBJ2-1; 10 nucleotides agree with TRBD1. The junction had 7 bases not matched to a gene; V was cut back by 5 bases and J by 0 bases. Germline V lookup: CDR1 LNHDA, CDR2 SQIVND (reference sequence). CDR3 size: 17 residues. CDR3: CASSFRTGGNSYNEQFF. CDR3 nucleotides: TGTGCCAGTAGTTTCAGGACAGGGGGGAACTCCTACAATGAGCAGTTCTTC. Full variable domain (missing parts from reference TRBV19 and TRBJ2-1): DGGITQSPKYLFRKEGQNVTLSCEQNLNHDAMYWYRQDPGQGLRLIYYSQIVNDFQKGDIAEGYSVSREKKESFPLTVTSAQKNPTAFYLCASSFRTGGNSYNEQFFGPGTRLTVL.

The J gene is TRBJ1-6, the V gene TRBV5-1; D gene unclear. The CDR3 totals 17 residues. The V gene lost 4 bases and the J gene lost 0 bases, with 14 bases spanning the gap. Germline V CDR1 and CDR2: SGHRS, YFSETQ. The CDR3 loop is CASSPRESSSYNSPLHF. The CDR3 region has the DNA TGCGCCAGCAGCCCGAGGGAGTCGAGCTCCTATAATTCACCCCTCCACTTT.

The J gene is TRBJ2-5, the V gene TRBV9; 11 nucleotides line up with TRBD2. Germline CDR1 is SGDLS and CDR2 is YYNGEE. The CDR3 consists of 17 residues. V shed 3 bases and J 5 bases; nucleotides not matched to a gene: 12. CDR3: CASSAHLDSGRAETQYF. The CDR3 bases are TGTGCCAGCAGCGCCCACCTCGATAGCGGGAGGGCGGAGACCCAGTACTTC.

The chain uses TRBV4-1 and TRBJ1-2; D is uncertain. V shed 6 bases and J shed 0 bases, with 14 bases lying between them. CDR1 and CDR2 from the germline V gene are MGHRA and YSYEKL. The CDR3 totals 15 residues. The CDR3, as DNA: TGCGCCAGCAGTCTCGGACTGCAAGCTAACTATGGCTACACCTTC. It yields the protein CASSLGLQANYGYTF.

The chain employs TRBV30 and TRBJ1-1, with D unclear. Germline V gene data show CDR1 as GTSNPN and CDR2 as SVGIG (reference sequence). The CDR3 is made up of 12 amino acids. Trimming removed 2 bases from V and 2 bases from J, with 6 bases in between. The CDR3, as DNA: TGTGCCTGGAGTTTGGCAAACACTGAAGCTTTCTTT. As protein: CAWSLANTEAFF.

V gene TRBV7-3 combines with J gene TRBJ2-1, with a possible D match to TRBD1 (6 bases). The CDR3 consists of 17 residues. V was trimmed by 0 bases and J by 8 bases, leaving 20 bases between them. Germline CDR1 is SGHTA and CDR2 is FQGTGA. CDR3 sequence: CASSLTGGSASGDEQFF. Written as DNA, the CDR3 is TGTGCCAGCAGCTTAACTGGCGGTAGCGCCTCAGGGGATGAGCAGTTCTTC. Full variable domain (rest looked up from reference TRBV7-3 and TRBJ2-1): GAGVSQTPSNKVTEKGKYVELRCDPISGHTALYWYRQSLGQGPEFLIYFQGTGAADDSGLPNDRFFAVRPEGSVSTLKIQRTERGDSAVYLCASSLTGGSASGDEQFFGPGTRLTVL.

The chain uses TRBV9 and TRBJ1-2; D call uncertain. This CDR3 comprises 16 residues. V dropped 0 bases and J dropped 7 bases, with 19 bases sitting between them. Germline V lookup: CDR1 SGDLS, CDR2 YYNGEE. For the CDR3, the DNA is TGTGCCAGCAGCGTAGCTACCGGGGTCACGTTTGGTGGCTACACCTTC. This translates into CASSVATGVTFGGYTF.

This rearrangement joins TRBV10-3 to TRBJ1-1; 8 bases line up with TRBD1. Germline V gene lookup returns CDR1 ENHRY and CDR2 SYGVKD. The CDR3 spans 14 residues. V shed 7 bases, J shed 4 bases, and the junction held 8 bases outside the gene matches. This chain's CDR3 is CAITLTGDATEAFF. CDR3 in DNA: TGTGCCATCACCCTGACAGGGGACGCCACTGAAGCTTTCTTT.

The chain is built from TRBV6-5 and TRBJ1-1, with 7 bases that match TRBD1. J lost 7 bases, V lost 6 bases, and 5 bases had no gene match. The CDR3 spans 12 residues. In germline, CDR1 is MNHEY, CDR2 SVGAGI. CDR3 region: CASSLRDSEAFF. Here the CDR3 DNA reads TGTGCCAGCAGCCTCCGGGACAGTGAAGCTTTCTTT.

This clone has only one observation. V and J are TRBV2 and TRBJ1-2; 12 bases match TRBD1. CDR1 is SNHLY, CDR2 FYNNEI, per germline. Trimming cost V 2 bases and J 5 bases; bases outside gene matches: 12. The CDR3 totals 18 residues. The CDR3 is CASSEKAWGTGGAYGYTF. The CDR3 DNA sequence: TGTGCCAGCAGTGAAAAGGCGTGGGGGACAGGGGGCGCTTATGGCTACACCTTC.

The chain uses TRBV5-1 and TRBJ1-6; TRBD1 is a possible D gene (5 bases). The CDR3 loop spans 16 amino acids. Germline CDR1 and CDR2: SGHRS and YFSETQ. Trimming stripped 4 bases from V and 5 bases from J, with 16 bases between. The CDR3 sequence: CASSAGGPPNNSPLHF. CDR3 in DNA: TGCGCCAGCAGCGCCGGGGGTCCGCCTAATAATTCACCCCTCCACTTT.

The chain's CDR3 is CASSLAGQVIYGYTF. The CDR3 region has the DNA TGTGCCAGCAGCTTAGCGGGGCAGGTTATTTATGGCTACACCTTC. This chain connects TRBV7-2 to TRBJ1-2; a possible D gene is TRBD1 (5 bases). Germline V gives CDR1 SGHTA, CDR2 FQGNSA. CDR3 length equals 15 residues. V lost 0 bases and J lost 5, with 13 bases in between. Variable domain in full (rest from reference TRBV7-2 and TRBJ1-2): GAGVSQSPSNKVTEKGKDVELRCDPISGHTALYWYRQSLGQGLEFLIYFQGNSAPDKSGLPSDRFSAERTGGSVSTLTIQRTQQEDSAVYLCASSLAGQVIYGYTFGSGTRLTVV.

This clone was detected once. The chain uses TRBV30 and TRBJ2-5; tentative D call: TRBD1 (6 bases). The CDR3 consists of 15 residues. The V end lost 2 bases, the J end lost 1 base, and 14 bases lay between the germline ends. Germline V lookup: CDR1 GTSNPN, CDR2 SVGIG (reference sequence). The CDR3 loop is CAWSRARGGQETQYF. CDR3 bases: TGTGCCTGGAGTAGGGCCAGGGGTGGCCAAGAGACCCAGTACTTC.

This clone was picked up a small number of times. In DNA form, the CDR3 reads TGTGCCAGCAGCTTTACAAGGACAGGGCTTTATAGCAATCAGCCCCAGCATTTT. Translation gives CASSFTRTGLYSNQPQHF. The chain carries TRBV5-8 and TRBJ1-5; 8 nucleotides agree with TRBD1. Germline-derived CDR1 and CDR2 are SGHTS and YDEGEE. V shed 2 bases and J 0 bases; nucleotides not matched to a gene: 10. The length of the CDR3 is 18 residues.

The gene calls are TRBV5-1 and TRBJ2-7; D ambiguous. The CDR3 contains 14 residues. Trimming stripped 4 bases from V and 2 bases from J, with 13 bases between. Germline CDR1 SGHRS, CDR2 YFSETQ. The CDR3 region is CASSPESGPYEQYF. CDR3 nucleotides: TGCGCCAGCAGCCCGGAATCTGGGCCCTACGAGCAGTACTTC.

V is TRBV7-9 and J is TRBJ1-6; 8 bases match TRBD1. This CDR3 has 16 amino acids. Germline loops: CDR1 SEHNR, CDR2 FQNEAQ (reference sequence). The V and J ends lost 5 bases and 0 bases, in that order; junction bases with no gene match: 3. CDR3 in amino acids: CASSRTGSSYNSPLHF. The CDR3 DNA follows: TGTGCCAGCAGCAGGACAGGGAGCTCCTATAATTCACCCCTCCACTTT.

The chain is built from TRBV2 and TRBJ1-2; TRBD1 agrees at 9 bases. CDR1 SNHLY and CDR2 FYNNEI come from the germline V gene. The V and J ends lost 5 bases and 8 bases, in that order; junction bases with no gene match: 9. The CDR3 consists of 14 residues. This CDR3 reads CASSSGTGTGGYTF. CDR3 nucleotide sequence: TGTGCCAGCAGTTCCGGGACAGGGACTGGAGGCTACACCTTC.

The rearrangement links TRBV15 to TRBJ1-1; perhaps TRBD1 as D (5 bases). CDR3 length: 16 amino acids. Germline-derived CDR1 and CDR2 are LNHNV and YYDKDF (reference sequence). Between the trimmed V and J ends, which lost 0 bases and 1 base, there was a span of 12 bases. The CDR3 region has the DNA TGTGCCACCAGCAGAGATCAGGGTTACCCGAACACTGAAGCTTTCTTT. This gives the protein CATSRDQGYPNTEAFF.

This chain joins TRBV4-2 and TRBJ1-6, with 8 bases matching TRBD1. After removal of 0 bases from V and 0 bases from J, the junction contained 10 bases not matched to a gene. Germline loops: CDR1 LGHNA, CDR2 YNFKEQ. CDR3 length equals 20 residues. The CDR3 sequence: CASSQDFRAGTGSYNSPLHF. DNA for the CDR3: TGTGCCAGCAGCCAAGATTTCCGGGCCGGGACAGGCTCCTATAATTCACCCCTCCACTTT.

The chain joins TRBV6-1 to TRBJ2-1, with 9 bases identical to TRBD2. V dropped 3 bases and J dropped 5; count of bases not matched to a gene: 8. Germline CDR1 reads MNHNS; CDR2 reads SASEGT. The CDR3 runs 16 residues. The CDR3 loop reads CASSDLSGSADNEQFF. The CDR3 DNA reads TGTGCCAGCAGTGATCTTAGCGGGAGCGCTGACAATGAGCAGTTCTTC.

The V and J genes are TRBV11-3 and TRBJ2-1; D is perhaps TRBD2 (5 bases). CDR1 SGHNT and CDR2 YENEEA come from the germline V gene. Deletions cut 3 bases from V and 0 bases from J, with 6 bases between. This CDR3 contains 14 residues. The CDR3 sequence is CASSLGSSYNEQFF. The CDR3 DNA sequence: TGTGCCAGCAGCTTGGGGAGCTCCTACAATGAGCAGTTCTTC.

The rearrangement joins TRBV19 to TRBJ1-2, with 7 bases identical to TRBD1. Per germline, CDR1 LNHDA and CDR2 SQIVND (reference sequence). The CDR3 extends over 14 amino acids. V was pared by 4 bases and J by 2 bases, with 4 bases of the junction left unmatched. CDR3 coding DNA: TGTGCCAGTAGTACCGACAGGGCCAACTATGGCTACACCTTC. Its protein product is CASSTDRANYGYTF. The entire variable domain, with the rest obtained from reference TRBV19 and TRBJ1-2, is as follows: DGGITQSPKYLFRKEGQNVTLSCEQNLNHDAMYWYRQDPGQGLRLIYYSQIVNDFQKGDIAEGYSVSREKKESFPLTVTSAQKNPTAFYLCASSTDRANYGYTFGSGTRLTVV.

The table lists this clone with a count of one. The rearrangement uses TRBV7-9 and TRBJ1-6; D is ambiguous. In germline, CDR1 is SEHNR, CDR2 FQNEAQ (reference sequence). Trimming took off 5 bases at V and 0 bases at J, with 11 bases between the two ends. This CDR3 has 16 amino acids. The CDR3 reads CASSRSPSSYNSPLHF. The CDR3 coding sequence is TGTGCCAGCAGCCGTAGTCCTAGCTCCTATAATTCACCCCTCCACTTT.